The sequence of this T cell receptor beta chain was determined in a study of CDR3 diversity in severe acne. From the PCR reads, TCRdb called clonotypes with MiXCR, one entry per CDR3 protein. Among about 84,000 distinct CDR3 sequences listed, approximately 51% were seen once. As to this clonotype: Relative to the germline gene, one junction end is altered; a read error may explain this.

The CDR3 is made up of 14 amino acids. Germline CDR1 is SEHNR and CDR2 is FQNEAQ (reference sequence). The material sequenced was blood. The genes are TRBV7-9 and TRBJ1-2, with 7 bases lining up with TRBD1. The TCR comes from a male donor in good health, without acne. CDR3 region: CASSPGQATNGYTF. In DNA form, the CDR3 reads TGCGCCAGCAGCCCTGGACAGGCGACTAATGGCTACACCTTC.